Included here is one T cell receptor beta chain sequence, with context. The sample belongs to a study of human T cells and chemical hapten exposure. Time point of the sample: patch test 1, 2 weeks after DPC sensitization. This sample's treatment: therapeutic diphenylcyclopropenone sensitization with weekly scalp DPC. The ends lost 6 bases at V and 5 bases at J; junction bases unmatched: 6. CDR3 size: 14 residues. Germline V CDR1 and CDR2: DFQATT, SNEGSKA (reference sequence). In TCRdb, the RACE reads were re-called with MiXCR into one record per CDR3 protein. The sample shows 150,000 to 200,000 distinct CDR3 sequences, about 14% of them seen only once.

The TCR was taken from a woman aged 25 to 39 with alopecia areata. Some clones in this sample may be carry-over from other donors' samples. Source: whole blood, taken in connection with sensitization to the hapten diphenylcyclopropenone (DPC). This chain uses TRBV20-1 with TRBJ2-7, with TRBD2 identical over 14 bases. This chain's CDR3 is CSASWGLAGDEQYF. The DNA of the CDR3 is TGCAGTGCGTCATGGGGACTAGCGGGAGACGAGCAGTACTTC.